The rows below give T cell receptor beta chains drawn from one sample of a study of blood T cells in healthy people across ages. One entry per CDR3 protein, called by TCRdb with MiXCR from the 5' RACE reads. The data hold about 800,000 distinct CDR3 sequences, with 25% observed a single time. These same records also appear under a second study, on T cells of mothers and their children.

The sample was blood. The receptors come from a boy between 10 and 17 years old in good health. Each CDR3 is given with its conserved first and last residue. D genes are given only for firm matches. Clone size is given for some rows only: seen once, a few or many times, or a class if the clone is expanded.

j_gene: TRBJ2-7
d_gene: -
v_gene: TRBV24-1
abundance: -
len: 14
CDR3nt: TGTGCCACCAGTGATCCGACACAGGGCTACGAGCAGTACTTC
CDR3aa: CATSDPTQGYEQYF

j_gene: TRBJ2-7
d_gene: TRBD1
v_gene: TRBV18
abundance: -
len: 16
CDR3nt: TGTGCCAGCTCACCACCGGCGACAGGGTATACCTACGAGCAGTACTTC
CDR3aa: CASSPPATGYTYEQYF

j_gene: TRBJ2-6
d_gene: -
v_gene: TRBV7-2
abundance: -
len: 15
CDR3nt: TGTGCCAGCACGACCTTTGGGTCCGGGGCCAACGTCCTGACTTTC
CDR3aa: CASTTFGSGANVLTF

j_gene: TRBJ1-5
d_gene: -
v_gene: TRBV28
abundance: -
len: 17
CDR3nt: TGTGCCAGCGGAACCCTCCGGGGGGACGGCGAGAATCAGCCCCAGCATTTT
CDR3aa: CASGTLRGDGENQPQHF

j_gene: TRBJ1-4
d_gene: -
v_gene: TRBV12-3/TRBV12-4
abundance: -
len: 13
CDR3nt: TGTGCCAGCAGTACCGGGACGGGGGAAAAACTGTTTTTT
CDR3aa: CASSTGTGEKLFF

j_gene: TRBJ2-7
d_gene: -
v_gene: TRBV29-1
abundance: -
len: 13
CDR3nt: TGCAGCGTTGAAAATCACAAGACCTACGAGCAGTACTTC
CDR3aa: CSVENHKTYEQYF

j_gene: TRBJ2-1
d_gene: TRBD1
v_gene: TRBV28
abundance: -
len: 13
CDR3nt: TGTGCCAGCAGTTTAGGGGGACAGGGTGCTGGGTTCTTC
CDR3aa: CASSLGGQGAGFF

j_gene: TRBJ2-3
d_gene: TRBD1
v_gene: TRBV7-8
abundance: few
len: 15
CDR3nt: TGTGCCAGCAGCCAGCGACAGGGCCTCACAGATACGCAGTATTTT
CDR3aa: CASSQRQGLTDTQYF

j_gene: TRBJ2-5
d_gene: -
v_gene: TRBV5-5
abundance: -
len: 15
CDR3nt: TGTGCCAGCAGGGAAGGGTCTCGGGCCCAAGAGACCCAGTACTTC
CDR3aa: CASREGSRAQETQYF

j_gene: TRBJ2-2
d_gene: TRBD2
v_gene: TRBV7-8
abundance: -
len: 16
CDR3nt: TGTGCCAGCAGCGAAATAGCGGGAGGGGGAACCGGGGAGCTGTTTTTT
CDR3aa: CASSEIAGGGTGELFF

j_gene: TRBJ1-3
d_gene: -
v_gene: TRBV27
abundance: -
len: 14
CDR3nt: TGTGCCAGCAGTTTAGCAGAGGCTGGAAACACCATATATTTT
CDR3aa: CASSLAEAGNTIYF

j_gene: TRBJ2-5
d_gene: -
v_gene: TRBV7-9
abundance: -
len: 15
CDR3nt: TGTGCCAGCAGCTTGGGGGGCACCACGGGGGAGACCCAGTACTTC
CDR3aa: CASSLGGTTGETQYF

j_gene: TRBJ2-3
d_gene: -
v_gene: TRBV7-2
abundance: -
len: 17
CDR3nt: TGTGCCAGCAGCCCCCACCGACGGCGGATCCTCACAGATACGCAGTATTTT
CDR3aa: CASSPHRRRILTDTQYF

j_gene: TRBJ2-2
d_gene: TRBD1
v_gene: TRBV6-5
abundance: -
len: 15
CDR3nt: TGTGCCTGCAGCTCTGGGACAGGGAACACCGGGGAGCTGTTTTTT
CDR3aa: CACSSGTGNTGELFF

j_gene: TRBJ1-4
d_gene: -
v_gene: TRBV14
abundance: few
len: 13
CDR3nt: TGTGCCAGCAGCCGAGGACCTAATGAAAAACTGTTTTTT
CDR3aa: CASSRGPNEKLFF

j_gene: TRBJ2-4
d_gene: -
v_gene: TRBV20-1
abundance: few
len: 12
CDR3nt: TGCAGTGCTAGCGTACGGGACACAATGCAGTACTTC
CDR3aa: CSASVRDTMQYF

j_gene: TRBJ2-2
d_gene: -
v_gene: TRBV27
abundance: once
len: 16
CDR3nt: TGTGCCAGCAGTTTAGTTTCCGTACCGAACACCGGGGAGCTGTTTTTT
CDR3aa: CASSLVSVPNTGELFF

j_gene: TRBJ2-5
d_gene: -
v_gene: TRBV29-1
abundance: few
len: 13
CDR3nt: TGCAGCATTGCCAGGGACCCTCGAGAGACCCAGTACTTC
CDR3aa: CSIARDPRETQYF

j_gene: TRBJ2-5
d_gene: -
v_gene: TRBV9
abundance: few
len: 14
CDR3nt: TGTGCCAGCAGCGTCGACAGGCGCGAAGAGACCCAGTACTTC
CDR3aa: CASSVDRREETQYF

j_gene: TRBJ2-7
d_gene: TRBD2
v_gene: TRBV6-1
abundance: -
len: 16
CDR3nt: TGTGCCAGCAGTCCGTCCTTAGCGGGGGCGGCGGGCGAGCAGTACTTC
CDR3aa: CASSPSLAGAAGEQYF

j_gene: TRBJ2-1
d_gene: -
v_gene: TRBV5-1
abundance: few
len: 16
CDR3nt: TGCGCCAGTACTCCAGGTCCCGGAGGGGCAGGGAATGAGCAGTTCTTC
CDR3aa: CASTPGPGGAGNEQFF

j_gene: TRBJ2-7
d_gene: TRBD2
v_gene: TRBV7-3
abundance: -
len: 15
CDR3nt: TGTGCCAGCAGCCAAGCGGGAGGGCCGGGGAATGAGCAGTACTTC
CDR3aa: CASSQAGGPGNEQYF

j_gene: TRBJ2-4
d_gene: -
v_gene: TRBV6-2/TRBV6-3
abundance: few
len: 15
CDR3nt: TGTGCCAGCGGCAACCCGCAGGGTCGGAAAAACATTCAGTACTTC
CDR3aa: CASGNPQGRKNIQYF

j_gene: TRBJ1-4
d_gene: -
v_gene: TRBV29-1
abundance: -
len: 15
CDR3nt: TGCAGCGTTGTAGGGACCCGGGGAACTAATGAAAAACTGTTTTTT
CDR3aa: CSVVGTRGTNEKLFF

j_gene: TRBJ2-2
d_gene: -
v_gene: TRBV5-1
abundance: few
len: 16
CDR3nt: TGCGCCAGCAGCCCTCCGACAGCCCTGGTCACCGGGGAGCTGTTTTTT
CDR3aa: CASSPPTALVTGELFF

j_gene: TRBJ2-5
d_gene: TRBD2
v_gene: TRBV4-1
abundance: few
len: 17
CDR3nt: TGCGCCAGCAGCCAGATGGGACTAGCGGTCCCTCAAGAGACCCAGTACTTC
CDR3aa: CASSQMGLAVPQETQYF

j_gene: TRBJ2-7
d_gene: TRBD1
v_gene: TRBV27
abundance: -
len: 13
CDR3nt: TGTGCCACCCGGGACAGGAACACCTACGAGCAGTACTTC
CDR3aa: CATRDRNTYEQYF

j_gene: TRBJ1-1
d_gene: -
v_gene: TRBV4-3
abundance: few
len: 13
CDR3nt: TGCGCCAGCAGCCTGGACGGACCTACCGAAGCTTTCTTT
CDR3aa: CASSLDGPTEAFF

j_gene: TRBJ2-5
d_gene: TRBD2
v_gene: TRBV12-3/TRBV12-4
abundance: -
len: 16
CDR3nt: TGTGCCAGCAGTTTAGGGGGCGGGGGGGGGTCGGAGACCCAGTACTTC
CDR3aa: CASSLGGGGGSETQYF